These 27 T cell receptor beta chains were sequenced from one sample in a study of OX40 agonist ivuxolimab in advanced cancers. Here immunoSEQ multiplex PCR was the method, and the copy in TCRdb shows in-frame clones only, minus some. The profile covers around 67,000 clones, with about 90% appearing a single time and about 1.3% taken by the ten largest. The sample here was CD4+ or CD8+ T cells sorted from blood, taken in a trial of the OX40 agonist ivuxolimab. The source of these receptors is an adult with an advanced solid tumor such as melanoma, head and neck, liver or kidney cancer.

V and J are TRBV15 and TRBJ2-5; D may be TRBD2 (5 bases). This CDR3 contains 13 residues. Trimming stripped 0 bases from V and 7 bases from J, with 9 bases between. Germline V gene lookup returns CDR1 LNHNV and CDR2 YYDKDF (reference sequence). The CDR3 DNA is TGTGCCACCAGCAGAGATCGGGAAAGGACCCAGTACTTC. This encodes CATSRDRERTQYF.

This chain connects TRBV18 to TRBJ1-6; D might be TRBD1 (5 bases). Germline V CDR1 and CDR2: KGHSH, LQKENI. This CDR3 comprises 16 residues. Trimming left V 4 bases short and J 7 bases short, with 17 bases between. The CDR3 is CASSLNPDSTNSPLHF. CDR3 nucleotide sequence: TGTGCCAGCTCACTAAACCCCGACAGTACCAATTCACCCCTCCACTTT. Full variable domain (rest looked up from reference TRBV18 and TRBJ1-6): NAGVMQNPRHLVRRRGQEARLRCSPMKGHSHVYWYRQLPEEGLKFMVYLQKENIIDESGMPKERFSAEFPKEGPSILRIQQVVRGDSAAYFCASSLNPDSTNSPLHFGNGTRLTVT.

The V gene is TRBV18, the J gene TRBJ1-4; D is undetermined. The V gene's germline CDR1 is KGHSH and CDR2 LQKENI. V was shortened by 6 bases and J by 8 bases, with 19 bases between the two germline ends. CDR3 length equals 15 residues. The CDR3 spells CASSLRRRDGEKLFF. Written as DNA, the CDR3 is TGTGCCAGCTCCCTGAGACGTAGAGACGGCGAAAAACTGTTTTTT.

In nucleotides, the CDR3 is TGTGCCAGCAGTCCTCTCGGACTAGCGGGAGGGTCCCACCCAAATACGCAGTATTTT. Translated, it gives CASSPLGLAGGSHPNTQYF. V usage is TRBV27 and J usage is TRBJ2-3; 15 nucleotides align to TRBD2. Trimming removed 5 bases from V and 7 bases from J; junction bases left unmatched: 16. The germline V gene has CDR1 MNHEY and CDR2 SMNVEV (reference sequence). There are 19 residues in the CDR3.

The rearrangement joins TRBV11-2 to TRBJ1-2, with D possibly being TRBD1 (5 bases). The CDR3 sequence is 18 residues long. Trimming left V 3 bases short and J 4 bases short, with 24 bases between. The germline V gene encodes CDR1 SGHAT and CDR2 FQNNGV. The CDR3 bases are TGTGCCAGCAGCTTCCCTTGGGCAGTTGGCGAAGGGGCCTATGGCTACACCTTC. Protein product: CASSFPWAVGEGAYGYTF. Looking up the rest from reference TRBV11-2 and TRBJ1-2 gives the full variable domain: EAGVAQSPRYKIIEKRQSVAFWCNPISGHATLYWYQQILGQGPKLLIQFQNNGVVDDSQLPKDRFSAERLKGVDSTLKIQPAKLEDSAVYLCASSFPWAVGEGAYGYTFGSGTRLTVV.

V and J are TRBV20-1 and TRBJ2-1, with 11 bases fitting TRBD2. This CDR3 has 11 amino acids. The V gene's germline CDR1 is DFQATT and CDR2 SNEGSKA (reference sequence). The V segment lost 5 bases and the J segment 15 bases; nucleotides outside the gene matches: 6. The CDR3 is CSAGPSGRRFF. The CDR3 nucleotides read TGCAGTGCTGGCCCTAGCGGGAGGCGGTTCTTC.

This chain uses TRBV15 with TRBJ1-1; the D gene is possibly TRBD1 (5 bases). The V gene lost 0 bases and the J gene lost 7 bases, with 15 bases spanning the gap. From germline, CDR1 is LNHNV and CDR2 YYDKDF (reference sequence). The CDR3 spans 15 residues. CDR3: CATSRDLGWGIEAFF. CDR3 bases: TGTGCCACCAGCAGAGATTTAGGGTGGGGGATTGAAGCTTTCTTT.

This chain connects TRBV4-2 to TRBJ2-5, with D tentatively TRBD2 (5 bases). This CDR3 is 14 amino acids long. Trimming took off 0 bases at V and 1 base at J, with 6 bases between the two ends. The germline CDR1 and CDR2 sequences are LGHNA and YNFKEQ. The CDR3 DNA is TGTGCCAGCAGCCAAGAGCGGGTCCAAGAGACCCAGTACTTC. This encodes CASSQERVQETQYF.

The V call is TRBV5-6, the J call TRBJ2-1; D assignment may be TRBD1 or TRBD2 (5 bases each). The CDR3 length is 16 residues. Trimming stripped 1 base from V and 4 bases from J, with 15 bases between. Germline lookup yields CDR1 SGHDT and CDR2 YYEEEE. The CDR3 loop is CASSLQMGPIYNEQFF. CDR3 DNA: TGTGCCAGCAGCTTGCAAATGGGACCTATATACAATGAGCAGTTCTTC.

The rearrangement uses TRBV2 and TRBJ2-5; D possibly corresponds to TRBD1 (6 bases). The V end was cut by 6 bases, the J end by 0 bases, with 11 bases between. Germline V gene lookup returns CDR1 SNHLY and CDR2 FYNNEI. This CDR3 contains 14 residues. The CDR3: CASRQGSYQETQYF. The CDR3 region has the DNA TGTGCCAGCAGACAGGGTTCGTACCAAGAGACCCAGTACTTC. The whole variable domain, filled in from reference TRBV2 and TRBJ2-5, reads EPEVTQTPSHQVTQMGQEVILRCVPISNHLYFYWYRQILGQKVEFLVSFYNNEISEKSEIFDDQFSVERPDGSNFTLKIRSTKLEDSAMYFCASRQGSYQETQYFGPGTRLLVL.

The chain carries TRBV11-3 and TRBJ2-5; 11 nucleotides agree with TRBD2. CDR1 SGHNT and CDR2 YENEEA come from the germline V gene. J was trimmed by 4 bases and V by 1 base; bases with no gene match: 2. The CDR3 covers 15 residues. The CDR3 DNA reads TGTGCCAGCAGCTTAGGCACTAGCGGGAGAGAGACCCAGTACTTC. This sequence encodes CASSLGTSGRETQYF.

This clone was recorded once. The V gene is TRBV5-1, the J gene TRBJ1-3, with 8 bases aligning to TRBD1. Germline V gene sequence: CDR1 SGHRS, CDR2 YFSETQ. Trimming at V came to 0 bases and at J to 6 bases, leaving 8 bases not matched to a gene. CDR3 size: 16 residues. CDR3 region: CASSLGAGGIANTIYF. CDR3 nucleotide sequence: TGCGCCAGCAGCTTGGGGGCAGGGGGCATTGCAAACACCATATATTTT.

V and J are TRBV7-8 and TRBJ1-1, with a weak D call TRBD1 (6 bases). Trimming removed 3 bases from V and 2 bases from J, with 16 bases in between. Germline V gene lookup returns CDR1 SGHVS and CDR2 FQNEAQ. The CDR3 is made up of 16 amino acids. The CDR3: CASSLNTGRGNTEAFF. For the CDR3, the DNA is TGTGCCAGCAGCTTGAATACAGGGAGAGGAAACACTGAAGCTTTCTTT.

The chain uses TRBV11-2 and TRBJ2-5, with D maybe TRBD2 (6 bases). The V and J ends lost 5 bases and 4 bases respectively, with 23 bases between them. Germline CDR1 reads SGHAT; CDR2 reads FQNNGV. This CDR3 has 17 amino acids. The CDR3 region has the DNA TGTGCCAGCAGCCACTCTCCTAGGGCAGGGCGGGGAGAGACCCAGTACTTC. Its translation: CASSHSPRAGRGETQYF.

This chain connects TRBV18 to TRBJ1-4; TRBD1 is a possible D gene (5 bases). The ends were cut back, 1 base at V and 0 bases at J, with 6 bases in the middle. The CDR3 sequence is 15 residues long. The germline V gene has CDR1 KGHSH and CDR2 LQKENI. The CDR3 loop is CASSPLRATNEKLFF. The CDR3 nucleotides read TGTGCCAGCTCACCACTCAGGGCAACTAATGAAAAACTGTTTTTT.

The gene calls are TRBV10-3 and TRBJ1-5; D is unresolved. V lost 0 bases to trimming and J lost 6 bases, with 3 bases between them. The CDR3 length is 12 residues. The V gene's germline CDR1 is ENHRY and CDR2 SYGVKD. The CDR3 DNA is TGTGCCATCAGTGAGTCGCGTCAGCCCCAGCATTTT. Protein: CAISESRQPQHF.

The V gene is TRBV4-1, the J gene TRBJ2-7; either TRBD1 or TRBD2 may fit D (6 bases each). The CDR3 is 13 amino acids. Trimming removed 4 bases from V and 13 bases from J, with 20 bases in between. CDR1 and CDR2 (germline): MGHRA, YSYEKL. The CDR3 loop reads CASSPPGRDTPYF. The DNA for the CDR3 is TGCGCCAGCAGCCCCCCTGGGCGGGACACCCCCTACTTC.

The CDR3 loop is CASWGRANYGYTF. As DNA, the CDR3 is TGTGCCAGCTGGGGGCGCGCTAACTATGGCTACACCTTC. The chain uses TRBV28 and TRBJ1-2; a possible D gene is TRBD1 (6 bases). The ends were cut back, 8 bases at V and 0 bases at J, with 10 bases in the middle. Germline loops: CDR1 MDHEN, CDR2 SYDVKM. The CDR3 consists of 13 residues.

J is TRBJ1-2 and V is TRBV5-1; the D is unclear. V was shortened by 0 bases and J by 3 bases, with 9 bases between the two germline ends. Germline V CDR1 and CDR2: SGHRS, YFSETQ. This CDR3 region has 14 residues. This CDR3 reads CASSLGSSDYGYTF. The CDR3, as DNA: TGCGCCAGCAGCTTGGGGTCATCGGACTATGGCTACACCTTC.

V is TRBV11-2 and J is TRBJ2-3; D remains unclear. V lost 5 bases, J lost 0 bases, and 6 bases lay in between. The germline V gene has CDR1 SGHAT and CDR2 FQNNGV. The CDR3 sequence is 13 residues long. CDR3 sequence (DNA): TGTGCCAGCAGCAACCCTAGCACAGATACGCAGTATTTT. Its translation is CASSNPSTDTQYF.

The chain is built from TRBV5-1 and TRBJ2-3; D is possibly TRBD2 (6 bases). The V and J ends lost 4 bases and 2 bases respectively, with 11 bases between them. The germline V gene has CDR1 SGHRS and CDR2 YFSETQ. This CDR3 region has 14 residues. For the CDR3, the DNA is TGCGCCAGCAGCCCGGGGGTAGTCACAGATACGCAGTATTTT. It specifies CASSPGVVTDTQYF.

This chain links TRBV4-3 with TRBJ2-3; D gene uncertain. The CDR3 covers 16 residues. The germline V gene encodes CDR1 LGHNA and CDR2 YSLEER. Trimming stripped 0 bases from V and 3 bases from J, with 13 bases between. In nucleotides, the CDR3 is TGCGCCAGCAGCCAAGAGTTCGGGCTGGAAACAGATACGCAGTATTTT. It yields the protein CASSQEFGLETDTQYF.

In DNA form, the CDR3 reads TGCGCCAGCAGCCAAGATGGGCTAGCGCCTGGGGAGACCCAGTACTTC. Encoded protein: CASSQDGLAPGETQYF. The genes are TRBV4-3 and TRBJ2-5; a possible D gene is TRBD2 (6 bases). The germline V and J ends were trimmed by 0 bases and 5 bases, with 16 bases remaining between them. CDR3 length equals 16 residues. Looked up from germline, CDR1 is LGHNA and CDR2 is YSLEER.

This clone appeared a single time. The chain carries TRBV25-1 and TRBJ2-1, with 8 bases aligning to TRBD2. Germline trimming cut 8 bases from V and 6 bases from J; bases unmatched to any gene: 15. The CDR3 has 16 residues. Germline CDR1 and CDR2: MGHDK and SYGVNS. The CDR3 loop reads CASGGEDGRASNEQFF. The CDR3 DNA reads TGTGCCAGCGGGGGGGAGGACGGGAGGGCCTCCAATGAGCAGTTCTTC. Drawing the rest from reference TRBV25-1 and TRBJ2-1, the complete variable domain is EADIYQTPRYLVIGTGKKITLECSQTMGHDKMYWYQQDPGMELHLIHYSYGVNSTEKGDLSSESTVSRIRTEHFPLTLESARPSHTSQYLCASGGEDGRASNEQFFGPGTRLTVL.

The chain links TRBV30 to TRBJ2-4; D call uncertain. Germline loops: CDR1 GTSNPN, CDR2 SVGIG (reference sequence). With 2 bases removed from V and 7 bases from J, the gap between germline ends came to 6 bases. The CDR3 loop spans 11 amino acids. CDR3 in amino acids: CAWSTRNIQYF. The CDR3, as DNA: TGTGCCTGGAGTACCCGGAACATTCAGTACTTC.

The V and J genes are TRBV30 and TRBJ2-7; 9 bases are shared with TRBD2. Trimming at V came to 4 bases and at J to 7 bases, leaving 14 bases not matched to a gene. Germline V gives CDR1 GTSNPN, CDR2 SVGIG (reference sequence). There are 15 residues in the CDR3. The CDR3 loop reads CAWTSGTSYSGEQYF. CDR3 DNA: TGTGCCTGGACCTCCGGGACTAGCTATTCGGGGGAGCAGTACTTC.

This clone was detected once. The rearrangement uses TRBV30 and TRBJ2-1, with 10 bases matching TRBD2. Germline V gives CDR1 GTSNPN, CDR2 SVGIG (reference sequence). With 4 bases clipped from V and 10 bases from J, the junction kept 7 bases outside the gene matches. This CDR3 has 13 residues. The CDR3 bases are TGTGCCTGGACGCTAGCGGGGGTTGGAGAGCAGTTCTTC. Translation gives CAWTLAGVGEQFF. Filled out from reference TRBV30 and TRBJ2-1, the complete variable domain reads SQTIHQWPATLVQPVGSPLSLECTVEGTSNPNLYWYRQAAGRGLQLLFYSVGIGQISSEVPQNLSASRPQDRQFILSSKKLLLSDSGFYLCAWTLAGVGEQFFGPGTRLTVL.